This is a list of T cell receptor beta chains from one sample in a study of shared clonotypes between healthy human individuals. Sequenced by immunoSEQ multiplex PCR; TCRdb stores in-frame clones only, minus some. The sample lists approximately 110,000 clones, around 71% occurring once. Sequencing was performed on memory CD8+ T cells sorted from blood. The receptor source for this set is a woman aged 25 to 39 in good health. CDR3s include the opening cysteine and the closing phenylalanine or tryptophan. A D gene is named only where the DNA matches it firmly. Clone size appears in some rows only: once, few, many, or a class for an expanded clone.

cdr3_length: 15
v_call: TRBV5-1
d_call: -
j_call: TRBJ2-3
clone_size: -
cdr3_aa: CASSDLQGRADTQYF
cdr3_nt: TGCGCCAGCAGCGACCTACAGGGAAGGGCAGATACGCAGTATTTT

cdr3_length: 14
v_call: TRBV11-2
d_call: TRBD1
j_call: TRBJ1-2
clone_size: -
cdr3_aa: CASSIQRDSYGYTF
cdr3_nt: TGTGCCAGCAGCATACAACGGGACAGTTATGGCTACACCTTC

cdr3_length: 14
v_call: TRBV7-9
d_call: TRBD1
j_call: TRBJ1-1
clone_size: -
cdr3_aa: CASSLRQGMGEAFF
cdr3_nt: TGTGCCAGCAGCTTAAGACAGGGGATGGGTGAAGCTTTCTTT

cdr3_length: 16
v_call: TRBV9
d_call: TRBD2
j_call: TRBJ2-1
clone_size: -
cdr3_aa: CASSAAPGLAMDEQFF
cdr3_nt: TGTGCCAGCAGCGCCGCTCCGGGACTAGCCATGGATGAGCAGTTCTTC

cdr3_length: 14
v_call: TRBV28
d_call: -
j_call: TRBJ2-1
clone_size: -
cdr3_aa: CARSGARASHEQFF
cdr3_nt: TGTGCCAGGTCGGGCGCCAGAGCGTCACATGAGCAGTTCTTC

cdr3_length: 15
v_call: TRBV4-2
d_call: TRBD1
j_call: TRBJ1-1
clone_size: many
cdr3_aa: CASSPGQGWNTEAFF
cdr3_nt: TGTGCCAGCAGCCCAGGACAGGGATGGAACACTGAAGCTTTCTTT

cdr3_length: 12
v_call: TRBV7-8
d_call: -
j_call: TRBJ2-7
clone_size: -
cdr3_aa: CASSFARNEQYF
cdr3_nt: TGTGCCAGCAGCTTTGCTAGGAACGAGCAGTACTTC

cdr3_length: 15
v_call: TRBV5-1
d_call: -
j_call: TRBJ2-1
clone_size: -
cdr3_aa: CASSLGIGNYNEQFF
cdr3_nt: TGCGCCAGCAGCTTGGGAATAGGGAACTACAATGAGCAGTTCTTC

cdr3_length: 16
v_call: TRBV7-6
d_call: TRBD2
j_call: TRBJ2-7
clone_size: -
cdr3_aa: CASSFLTSGPTYEQYF
cdr3_nt: TGTGCCAGCAGCTTCTTGACTAGCGGGCCGACCTACGAGCAGTACTTC

cdr3_length: 14
v_call: TRBV25-1
d_call: -
j_call: TRBJ2-7
clone_size: few
cdr3_aa: CASSEQVGLHEQYF
cdr3_nt: TGTGCCAGCAGTGAACAAGTAGGGTTGCACGAGCAGTACTTC

cdr3_length: 15
v_call: TRBV15
d_call: TRBD1
j_call: TRBJ2-5
clone_size: -
cdr3_aa: CATQDRVGVEKTQYF
cdr3_nt: TGTGCCACCCAGGACAGGGTCGGGGTGGAAAAGACCCAGTACTTC

cdr3_length: 15
v_call: TRBV4-1
d_call: -
j_call: TRBJ2-7
clone_size: -
cdr3_aa: CASSQHQGNAYEQYF
cdr3_nt: TGCGCCAGCAGCCAGCACCAAGGGAACGCCTACGAGCAGTACTTC

cdr3_length: 13
v_call: TRBV11-1
d_call: -
j_call: TRBJ1-3
clone_size: -
cdr3_aa: CASSNSIGNTIYF
cdr3_nt: TGTGCCAGCAGCAACTCAATCGGAAACACCATATATTTT

cdr3_length: 15
v_call: TRBV15
d_call: TRBD2
j_call: TRBJ2-3
clone_size: -
cdr3_aa: CATSRSLAGTDTQYF
cdr3_nt: TGTGCCACCAGCAGGAGTTTAGCGGGAACAGATACGCAGTATTTT

cdr3_length: 13
v_call: TRBV25-1
d_call: TRBD1
j_call: TRBJ1-4
clone_size: -
cdr3_aa: CASLDRKNEKLFF
cdr3_nt: TGTGCCAGCTTGGACAGGAAGAATGAAAAACTGTTTTTT

cdr3_length: 15
v_call: TRBV7-9
d_call: TRBD1
j_call: TRBJ2-5
clone_size: -
cdr3_aa: CASSLGLTGVETQYF
cdr3_nt: TGTGCCAGCAGCTTAGGCCTCACAGGGGTTGAGACCCAGTACTTC

cdr3_length: 14
v_call: TRBV7-8
d_call: -
j_call: TRBJ1-3
clone_size: -
cdr3_aa: CASSWAVSGNTIYF
cdr3_nt: TGTGCCAGCAGCTGGGCAGTCTCTGGAAACACCATATATTTT

cdr3_length: 12
v_call: TRBV5-6
d_call: -
j_call: TRBJ1-5
clone_size: -
cdr3_aa: CASSYHNQPQHF
cdr3_nt: TGTGCCAGCAGCTATCACAATCAGCCCCAGCATTTT

cdr3_length: 12
v_call: TRBV7-9
d_call: TRBD1
j_call: TRBJ2-1
clone_size: -
cdr3_aa: CASSVGTGKQFF
cdr3_nt: TGTGCCAGCAGCGTAGGGACAGGGAAGCAGTTCTTC

cdr3_length: 16
v_call: TRBV27
d_call: TRBD1
j_call: TRBJ2-5
clone_size: -
cdr3_aa: CASSQRTGWGQETQYF
cdr3_nt: TGTGCCAGCAGTCAACGGACAGGGTGGGGGCAAGAGACCCAGTACTTC

cdr3_length: 12
v_call: TRBV28
d_call: -
j_call: TRBJ2-3
clone_size: -
cdr3_aa: CASSLGSDTQYF
cdr3_nt: TGTGCCAGCAGTTTAGGGTCAGATACGCAGTATTTT

cdr3_length: 13
v_call: TRBV29-1
d_call: -
j_call: TRBJ2-1
clone_size: -
cdr3_aa: CSVEDRSLGEQFF
cdr3_nt: TGCAGCGTTGAAGATCGGTCGTTGGGTGAGCAGTTCTTC

cdr3_length: 15
v_call: TRBV4-2
d_call: -
j_call: TRBJ2-7
clone_size: many
cdr3_aa: CASSFFGGLGYEQYF
cdr3_nt: TGTGCCAGCAGCTTTTTCGGGGGGCTGGGATACGAGCAGTACTTC

cdr3_length: 16
v_call: TRBV6-4
d_call: -
j_call: TRBJ2-6
clone_size: -
cdr3_aa: CASSEGPLSGANVLTF
cdr3_nt: TGTGCCAGCAGTGAGGGTCCGCTCTCTGGGGCCAACGTCCTGACTTTC

cdr3_length: 14
v_call: TRBV10-2
d_call: -
j_call: TRBJ2-1
clone_size: -
cdr3_aa: CASRAQSERNEQFF
cdr3_nt: TGCGCCAGCAGGGCCCAGTCAGAGCGTAATGAGCAGTTCTTC

cdr3_length: 16
v_call: TRBV6-1
d_call: -
j_call: TRBJ1-4
clone_size: few
cdr3_aa: CASSEVTGDSNEKLFF
cdr3_nt: TGTGCCAGCAGTGAAGTCACAGGCGACTCTAATGAAAAACTGTTTTTT

cdr3_length: 16
v_call: TRBV27
d_call: TRBD1
j_call: TRBJ1-5
clone_size: few
cdr3_aa: CASSLNGGQRNQPQHF
cdr3_nt: TGTGCCAGCAGTTTAAATGGGGGACAGCGCAATCAGCCCCAGCATTTT

cdr3_length: 15
v_call: TRBV7-2
d_call: -
j_call: TRBJ2-1
clone_size: -
cdr3_aa: CASSQGGARSNEQFF
cdr3_nt: TGTGCCAGCAGCCAAGGAGGGGCTAGGAGCAATGAGCAGTTCTTC

cdr3_length: 13
v_call: TRBV6-1
d_call: -
j_call: TRBJ2-3
clone_size: -
cdr3_aa: CASSQTYTDTQYF
cdr3_nt: TGTGCCAGCAGCCAGACCTACACAGATACGCAGTATTTT

cdr3_length: 17
v_call: TRBV5-1
d_call: TRBD2
j_call: TRBJ2-2
clone_size: many
cdr3_aa: CASSPGTSGRDTGELFF
cdr3_nt: TGCGCCAGCAGCCCCGGGACTAGCGGGAGGGATACCGGGGAGCTGTTTTTT

cdr3_length: 11
v_call: TRBV7-9
d_call: -
j_call: TRBJ2-2
clone_size: -
cdr3_aa: CASRLVGELFF
cdr3_nt: TGTGCCAGCAGATTGGTCGGGGAGCTGTTTTTT

cdr3_length: 15
v_call: TRBV14
d_call: TRBD2
j_call: TRBJ2-7
clone_size: -
cdr3_aa: CASSPYGTSQYEQYF
cdr3_nt: TGTGCCAGCAGCCCGTACGGGACTAGTCAGTACGAGCAGTACTTC